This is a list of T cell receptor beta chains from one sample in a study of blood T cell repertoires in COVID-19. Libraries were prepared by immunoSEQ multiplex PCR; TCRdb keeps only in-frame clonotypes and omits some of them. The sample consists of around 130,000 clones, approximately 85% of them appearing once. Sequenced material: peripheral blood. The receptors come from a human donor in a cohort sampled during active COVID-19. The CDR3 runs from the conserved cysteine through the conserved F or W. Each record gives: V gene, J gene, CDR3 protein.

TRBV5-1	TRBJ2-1	CASDMGTGSTYNEQFF
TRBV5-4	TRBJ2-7	CASSLGGQGAYEQYF
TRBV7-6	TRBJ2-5	CASSSIPGGGQETQYF
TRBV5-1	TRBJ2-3	CASRETGSLSTDTQYF
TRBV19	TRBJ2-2	CASLQGKAGELFF
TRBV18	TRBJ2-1	CASSLRSAGVSLGYNEQFF
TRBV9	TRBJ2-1	CASSVEAGSYNEQFF
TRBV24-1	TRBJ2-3	CATSDPAGTGSTDTQYF
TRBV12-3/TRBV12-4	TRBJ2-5	CASSLEQGGTQYF
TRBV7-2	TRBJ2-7	CASSGQDRDRPYEQYF
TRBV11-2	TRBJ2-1	CASSLEVGIYEQFF
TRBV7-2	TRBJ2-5	CASSLVPEETQYF
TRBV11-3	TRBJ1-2	CASSALGQGTGYTF
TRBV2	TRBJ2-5	CASTSGGAGSETQYF
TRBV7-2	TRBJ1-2	CASSLYLGGGSYGYTF
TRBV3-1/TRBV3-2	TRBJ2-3	CASSQALAYTQYF
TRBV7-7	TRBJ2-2	CASSPRPGFPGELFF
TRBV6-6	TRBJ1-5	CASNPGGEAQPQHF
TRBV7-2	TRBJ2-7	CASSSADRGLQYF
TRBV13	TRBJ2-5	CASSLASETQYF
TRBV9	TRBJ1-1	CASSATGATEAFF
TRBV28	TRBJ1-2	CATRRGSYGYTF
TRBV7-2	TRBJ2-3	CASSLRGLAGGTDTQYF
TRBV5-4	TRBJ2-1	CASSPGQVLYNEQFF
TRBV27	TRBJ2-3	CASSPGTSSTDTQYF
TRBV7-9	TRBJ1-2	CASSLFTGSRINYGYTF
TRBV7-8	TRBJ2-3	CASTSDTSGSADTQYF
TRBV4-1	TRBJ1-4	CASSPSGTGDEKLFF
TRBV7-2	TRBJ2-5	CASSQGDREETQYF
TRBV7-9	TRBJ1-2	CASSLALRWGASNYGYTF
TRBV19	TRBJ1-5	CASSHVEVQPQHF
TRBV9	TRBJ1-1	CASSEAGESTEAFF
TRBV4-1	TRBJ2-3	CASSQTGTSGSGADTQYF
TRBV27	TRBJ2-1	CASSLRGRPPSYNEQFF
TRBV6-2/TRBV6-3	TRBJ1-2	CASSPRQGHGYTF
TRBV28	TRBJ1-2	CASSLLGEGGVWGYTF
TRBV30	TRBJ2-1	CAWSVAGVEQFF
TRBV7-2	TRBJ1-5	CASSSGTGAHQPQHF
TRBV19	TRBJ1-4	CASSIGDSFNEKLFF
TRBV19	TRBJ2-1	CASSRRGYEQFF
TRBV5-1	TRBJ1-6	CASSLSPRGSPLHF
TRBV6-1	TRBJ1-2	CASSETPMTGYTYGYTF
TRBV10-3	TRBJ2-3	CAIREDRGRTDTQYF
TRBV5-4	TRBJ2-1	CASSANSTGNEQFF
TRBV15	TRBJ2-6	CATSTGQGGTGANVLTF
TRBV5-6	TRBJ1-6	CASSLGTGPGSPLHF
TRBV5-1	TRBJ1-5	CASSLKGLGQPQHF
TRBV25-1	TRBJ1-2	CASSARGVREGYTF